The T cell receptor (beta chain) described here comes from a study of blood T cell repertoires in COVID-19. Participants, roughly 18 to 100 years old, spanned around 26 US areas. Here immunoSEQ multiplex PCR was the method, and the copy in TCRdb shows in-frame clones only, minus some. The sample includes over 250,000 clones, approximately 92% of them seen just once. Sample: PBMCs or T cells enriched from blood (not recorded which). This TCR derives from a woman younger than 45 who had recovered from COVID-19.

CDR3 bases: TGTGCCAGCAGCCAAGATCTAAGACTAGCGGGAGGGAAGCAGTTCTTC. As protein: CASSQDLRLAGGKQFF. V and J are TRBV3-1 (or the pseudogene TRBV3-2) and TRBJ2-1; 14 bases are shared with TRBD2. This CDR3 is 16 amino acids long. The V and J ends lost 0 bases and 11 bases, in that order; junction bases with no gene match: 6. Germline CDR1 is LGHDT and CDR2 is YNNKEL (reference sequence).